This TCR beta chain was profiled in a study of CD8 T cells in Susac syndrome. Study as a whole: There were Susac syndrome patients who were therapy-naive at blood draw, others on corticosteroids, and others on intravenous immunoglobulin alone.

V trimming: 6 bases; J trimming: 4 bases; junction bases outside the gene matches: 5. CDR1 and CDR2 from the germline V gene are MNHNS and SASEGT. This CDR3 has 14 residues. The RNA, roughly 0.5 to 1 ug, was put through reverse transcription using random hexamers. TCRdb reprocessed the immunoSEQ multiplex PCR reads via MiXCR and lists one record per CDR3 protein. The table includes more than 200,000 distinct CDR3 sequences, over 90% detected once. The clonotype comes from a human donor with Susac syndrome. The sample consisted of CD4+ T cells from PBMCs. This chain uses TRBV6-1 with TRBJ1-2; the match to TRBD1 covers 10 bases. This CDR3 reads CASRGTGEAYGYTF. The CDR3 region has the DNA TGTGCCAGCAGGGGGACAGGGGAGGCCTATGGCTACACCTTC.